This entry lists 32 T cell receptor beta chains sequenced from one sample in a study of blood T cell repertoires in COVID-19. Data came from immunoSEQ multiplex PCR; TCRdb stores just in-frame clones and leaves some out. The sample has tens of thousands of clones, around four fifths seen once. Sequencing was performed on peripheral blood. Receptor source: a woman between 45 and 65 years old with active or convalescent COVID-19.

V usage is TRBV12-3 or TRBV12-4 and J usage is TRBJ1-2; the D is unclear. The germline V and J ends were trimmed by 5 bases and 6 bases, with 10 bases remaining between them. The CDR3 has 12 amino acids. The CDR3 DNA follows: TGTGCCAGCAGTCCCAGAGGAAATGGCTACACCTTC. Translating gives CASSPRGNGYTF.

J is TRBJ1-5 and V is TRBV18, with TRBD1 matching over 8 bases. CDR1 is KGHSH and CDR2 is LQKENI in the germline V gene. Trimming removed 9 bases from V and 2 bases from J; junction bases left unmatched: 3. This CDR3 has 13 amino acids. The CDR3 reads CASSTGGNQPQHF. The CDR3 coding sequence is TGTGCCAGTTCGACAGGGGGCAATCAGCCCCAGCATTTT.

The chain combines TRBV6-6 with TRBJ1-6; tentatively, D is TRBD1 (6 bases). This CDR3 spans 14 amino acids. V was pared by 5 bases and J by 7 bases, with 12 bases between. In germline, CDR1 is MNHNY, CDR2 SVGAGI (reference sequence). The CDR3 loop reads CASSARGGNSPLHF. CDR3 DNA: TGTGCCAGCAGTGCTAGGGGGGGAAATTCACCCCTCCACTTT.

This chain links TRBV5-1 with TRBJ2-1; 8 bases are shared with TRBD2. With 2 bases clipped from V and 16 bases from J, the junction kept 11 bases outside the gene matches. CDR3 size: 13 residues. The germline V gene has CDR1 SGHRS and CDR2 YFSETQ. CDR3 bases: TGCGCCAGCAGCTTCTCGCGGGAGGACCGTTTCTTCTTC. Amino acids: CASSFSREDRFFF.

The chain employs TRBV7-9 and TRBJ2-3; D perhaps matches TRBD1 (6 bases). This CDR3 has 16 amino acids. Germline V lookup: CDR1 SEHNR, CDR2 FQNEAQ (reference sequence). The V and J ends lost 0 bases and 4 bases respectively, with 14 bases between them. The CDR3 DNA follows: TGTGCCAGCAGCTTAGCCGGCAGGGGTAGTGCAGATACGCAGTATTTT. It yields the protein CASSLAGRGSADTQYF.

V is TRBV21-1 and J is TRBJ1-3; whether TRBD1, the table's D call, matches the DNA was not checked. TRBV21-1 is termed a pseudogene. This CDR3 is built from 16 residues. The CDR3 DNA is TGTGCCAGCAGCACCCGACAGGATCGGGGTGGAAACACCATATATTTT. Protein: CASSTRQDRGGNTIYF.

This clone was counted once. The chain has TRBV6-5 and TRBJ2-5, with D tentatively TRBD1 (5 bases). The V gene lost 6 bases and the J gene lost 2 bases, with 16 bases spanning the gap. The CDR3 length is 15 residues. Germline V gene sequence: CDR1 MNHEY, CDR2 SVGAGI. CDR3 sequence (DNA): TGTGCCAGCAGCCGCACCCGACAGTCACAAGAGACCCAGTACTTC. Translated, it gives CASSRTRQSQETQYF.

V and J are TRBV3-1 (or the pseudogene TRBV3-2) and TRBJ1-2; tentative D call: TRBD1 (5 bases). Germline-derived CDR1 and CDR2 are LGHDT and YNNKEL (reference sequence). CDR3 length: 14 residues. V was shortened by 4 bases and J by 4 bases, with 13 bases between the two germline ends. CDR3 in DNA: TGTGCCAGCAGCCTCCAGGGTATCGGCTATGGCTACACCTTC. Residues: CASSLQGIGYGYTF.

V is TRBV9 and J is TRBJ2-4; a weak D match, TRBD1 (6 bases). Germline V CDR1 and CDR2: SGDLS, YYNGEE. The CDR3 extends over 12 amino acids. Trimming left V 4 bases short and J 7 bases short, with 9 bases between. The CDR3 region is CASSPQGNIQYF. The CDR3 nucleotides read TGTGCCAGCAGCCCCCAGGGGAACATTCAGTACTTC.

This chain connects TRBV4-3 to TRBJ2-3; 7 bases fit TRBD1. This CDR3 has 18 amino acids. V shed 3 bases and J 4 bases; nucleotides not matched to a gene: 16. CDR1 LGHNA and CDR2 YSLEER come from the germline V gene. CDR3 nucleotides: TGCGCCAGCAGCCAGCGAATTCACACCGGGACAGCGGCAGATACGCAGTATTTT. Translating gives CASSQRIHTGTAADTQYF.

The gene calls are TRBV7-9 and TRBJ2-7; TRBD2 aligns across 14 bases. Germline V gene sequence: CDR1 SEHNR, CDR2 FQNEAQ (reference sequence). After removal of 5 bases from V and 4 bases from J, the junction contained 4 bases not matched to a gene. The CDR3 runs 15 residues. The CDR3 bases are TGTGCCAGCAGCCACGGGACTAGCGGGAGATACGAGCAGTACTTC. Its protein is CASSHGTSGRYEQYF.

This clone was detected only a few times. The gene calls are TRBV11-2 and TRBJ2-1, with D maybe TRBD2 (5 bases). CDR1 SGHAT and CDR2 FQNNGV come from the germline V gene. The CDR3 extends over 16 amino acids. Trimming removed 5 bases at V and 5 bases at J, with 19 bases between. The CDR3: CASSQERYTRDNEQFF. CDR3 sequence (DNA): TGTGCCAGCAGCCAAGAGCGGTACACTCGGGACAATGAGCAGTTCTTC.

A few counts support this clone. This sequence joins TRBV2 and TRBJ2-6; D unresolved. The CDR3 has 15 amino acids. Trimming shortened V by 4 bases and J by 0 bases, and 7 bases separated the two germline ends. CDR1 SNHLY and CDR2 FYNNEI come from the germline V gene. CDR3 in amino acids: CASSAEASGANVLTF. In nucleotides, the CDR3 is TGTGCCAGCAGTGCTGAGGCCTCTGGGGCCAACGTCCTGACTTTC.

The CDR3 here is CASSQDLNIAEAFF. CDR3 coding DNA: TGCGCCAGCAGCCAGGACTTAAACATCGCTGAAGCTTTCTTT. This sequence joins TRBV4-3 and TRBJ1-1, with D uncertain. Germline V gives CDR1 LGHNA, CDR2 YSLEER. The CDR3 sequence is 14 residues long. Trimming removed 3 bases from V and 6 bases from J, with 14 bases in between.

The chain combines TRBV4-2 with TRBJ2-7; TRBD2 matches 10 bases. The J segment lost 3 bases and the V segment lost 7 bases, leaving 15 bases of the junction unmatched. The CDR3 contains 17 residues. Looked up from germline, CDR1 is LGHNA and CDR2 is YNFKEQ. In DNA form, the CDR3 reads TGTGCCAGCAATTTGAGTCTAGCGGGAGCAAAGGTCTACGAGCAGTACTTC. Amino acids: CASNLSLAGAKVYEQYF.

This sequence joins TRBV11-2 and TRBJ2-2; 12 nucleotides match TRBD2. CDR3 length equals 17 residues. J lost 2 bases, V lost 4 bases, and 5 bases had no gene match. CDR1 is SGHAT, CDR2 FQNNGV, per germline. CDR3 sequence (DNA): TGTGCCAGCAGCTCCTTGACTAGCGGGAGAAACACCGGGGAGCTGTTTTTT. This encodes CASSSLTSGRNTGELFF.

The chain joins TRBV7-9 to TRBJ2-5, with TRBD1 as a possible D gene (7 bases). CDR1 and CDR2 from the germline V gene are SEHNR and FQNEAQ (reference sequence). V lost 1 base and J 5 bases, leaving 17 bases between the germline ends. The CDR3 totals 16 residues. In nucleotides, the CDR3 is TGTGCCAGCAGCTTAGGGGTGGAGGGGGCGACGGAGACCCAGTACTTC. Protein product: CASSLGVEGATETQYF.

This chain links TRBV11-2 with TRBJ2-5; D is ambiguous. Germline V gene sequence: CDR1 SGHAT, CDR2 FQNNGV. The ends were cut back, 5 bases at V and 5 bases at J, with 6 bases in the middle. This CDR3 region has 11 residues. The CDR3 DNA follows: TGTGCCAGCAGCCAAATGGAGACCCAGTACTTC. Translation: CASSQMETQYF.

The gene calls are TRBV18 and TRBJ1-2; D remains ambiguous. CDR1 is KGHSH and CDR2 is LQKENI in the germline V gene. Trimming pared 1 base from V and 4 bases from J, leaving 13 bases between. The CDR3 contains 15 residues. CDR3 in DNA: TGTGCCAGCTCACCACGTGACTCCTATGTCTATGGCTACACCTTC. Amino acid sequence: CASSPRDSYVYGYTF.

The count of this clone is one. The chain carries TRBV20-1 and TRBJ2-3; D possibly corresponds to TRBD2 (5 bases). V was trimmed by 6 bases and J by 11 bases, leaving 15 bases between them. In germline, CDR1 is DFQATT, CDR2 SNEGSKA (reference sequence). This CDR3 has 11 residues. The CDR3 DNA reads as TGCAGTGCGCCTCTCGGGATTTGGCAGTATTTT. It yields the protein CSAPLGIWQYF.

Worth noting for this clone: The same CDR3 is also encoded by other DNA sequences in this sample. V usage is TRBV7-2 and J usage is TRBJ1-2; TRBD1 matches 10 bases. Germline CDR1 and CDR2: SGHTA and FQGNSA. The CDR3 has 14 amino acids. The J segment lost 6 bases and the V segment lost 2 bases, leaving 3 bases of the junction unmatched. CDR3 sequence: CASSLRGQGNGYTF. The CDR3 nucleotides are TGTGCCAGCAGCTTACGGGGACAGGGGAATGGCTACACCTTC. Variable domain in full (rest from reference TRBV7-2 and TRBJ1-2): GAGVSQSPSNKVTEKGKDVELRCDPISGHTALYWYRQSLGQGLEFLIYFQGNSAPDKSGLPSDRFSAERTGGSVSTLTIQRTQQEDSAVYLCASSLRGQGNGYTFGSGTRLTVV.

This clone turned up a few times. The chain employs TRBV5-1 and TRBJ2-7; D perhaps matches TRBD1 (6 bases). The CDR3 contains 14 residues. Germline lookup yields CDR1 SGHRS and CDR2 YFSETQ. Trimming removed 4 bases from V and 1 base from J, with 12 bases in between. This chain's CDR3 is CASSTRDTSYEQYF. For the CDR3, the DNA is TGCGCCAGCAGCACCCGGGACACTTCCTACGAGCAGTACTTC.

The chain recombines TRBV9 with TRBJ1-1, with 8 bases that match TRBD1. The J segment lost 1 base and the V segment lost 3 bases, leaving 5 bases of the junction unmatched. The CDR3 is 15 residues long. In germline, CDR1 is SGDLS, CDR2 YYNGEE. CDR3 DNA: TGTGCCAGCAGCGGAGACGACAGGGGGAACACTGAAGCTTTCTTT. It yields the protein CASSGDDRGNTEAFF.

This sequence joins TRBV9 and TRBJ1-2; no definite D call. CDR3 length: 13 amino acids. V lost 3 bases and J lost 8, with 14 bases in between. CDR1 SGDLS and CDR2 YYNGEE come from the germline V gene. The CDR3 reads CASSATPLEGYTF. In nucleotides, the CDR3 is TGTGCCAGCAGCGCCACCCCTCTAGAGGGCTACACCTTC.

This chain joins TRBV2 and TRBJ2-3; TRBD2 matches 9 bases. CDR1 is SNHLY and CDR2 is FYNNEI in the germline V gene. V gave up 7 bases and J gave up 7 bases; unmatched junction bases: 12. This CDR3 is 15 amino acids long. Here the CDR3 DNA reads TGTGCCAGCACCCCCGCGAGCGGGAGGTCGTATACGCAGTATTTT. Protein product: CASTPASGRSYTQYF.

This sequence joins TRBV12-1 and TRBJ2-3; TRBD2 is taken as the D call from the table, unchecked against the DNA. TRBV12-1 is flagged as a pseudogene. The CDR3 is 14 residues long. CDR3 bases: TGTGCCAGCTCACCTTCCAGCGGGGCTGATACGCAGTATTTT. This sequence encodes CASSPSSGADTQYF.

The CDR3 DNA is TGTGCCAGCAGTGACCCCCACAGGGGGGATAACACTGAAGCTTTCTTT. As protein: CASSDPHRGDNTEAFF. V gene TRBV6-2 or TRBV6-3 combines with J gene TRBJ1-1, with TRBD1 matching 8 bases. Germline assignment: CDR1 MNHEY and CDR2 SVGEGT. The CDR3 is 16 amino acids. V gave up 5 bases and J gave up 2 bases; unmatched junction bases: 10.

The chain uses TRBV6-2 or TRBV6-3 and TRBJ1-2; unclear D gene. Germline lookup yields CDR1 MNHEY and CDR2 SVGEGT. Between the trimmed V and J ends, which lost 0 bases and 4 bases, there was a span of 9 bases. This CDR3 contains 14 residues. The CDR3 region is CASSYSREIYGYTF. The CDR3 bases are TGTGCCAGCAGTTACTCCCGGGAAATCTATGGCTACACCTTC.

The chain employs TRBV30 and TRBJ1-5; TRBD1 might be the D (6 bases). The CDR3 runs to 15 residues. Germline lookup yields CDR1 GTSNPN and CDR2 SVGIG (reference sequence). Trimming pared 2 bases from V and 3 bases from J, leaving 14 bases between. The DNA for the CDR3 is TGTGCCTGGAGTACGGCGGGGGCGTTCAATCAGCCCCAGCATTTT. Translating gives CAWSTAGAFNQPQHF.

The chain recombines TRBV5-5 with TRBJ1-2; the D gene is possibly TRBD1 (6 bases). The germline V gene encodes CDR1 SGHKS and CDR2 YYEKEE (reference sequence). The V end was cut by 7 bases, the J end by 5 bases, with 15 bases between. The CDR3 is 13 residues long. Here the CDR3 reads CASRTTGLYGYTF. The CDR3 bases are TGTGCCAGCCGCACGACAGGACTTTATGGCTACACCTTC.

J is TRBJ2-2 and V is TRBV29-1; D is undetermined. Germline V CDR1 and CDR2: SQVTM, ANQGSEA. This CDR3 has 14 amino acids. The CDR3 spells CTEQTEANTGELFF. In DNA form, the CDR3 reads TGCACGGAGCAGACCGAGGCGAACACCGGGGAGCTGTTTTTT.

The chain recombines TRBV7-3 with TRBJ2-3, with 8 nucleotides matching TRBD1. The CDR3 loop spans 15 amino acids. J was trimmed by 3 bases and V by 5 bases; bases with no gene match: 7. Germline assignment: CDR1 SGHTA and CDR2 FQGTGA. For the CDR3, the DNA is TGTGCCAGCAGCCCCGACAGGGGCAAAACAGATACGCAGTATTTT. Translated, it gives CASSPDRGKTDTQYF.